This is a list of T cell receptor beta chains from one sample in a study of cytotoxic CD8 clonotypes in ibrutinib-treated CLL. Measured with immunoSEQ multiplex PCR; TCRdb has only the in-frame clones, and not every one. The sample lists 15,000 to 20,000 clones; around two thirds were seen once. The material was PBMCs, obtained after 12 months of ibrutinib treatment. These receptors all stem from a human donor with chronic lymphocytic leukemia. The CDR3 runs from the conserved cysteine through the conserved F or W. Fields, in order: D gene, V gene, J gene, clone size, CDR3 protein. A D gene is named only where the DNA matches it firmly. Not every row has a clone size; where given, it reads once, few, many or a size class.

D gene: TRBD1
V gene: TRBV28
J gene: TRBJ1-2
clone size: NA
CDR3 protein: CASTPATGVYGYTF

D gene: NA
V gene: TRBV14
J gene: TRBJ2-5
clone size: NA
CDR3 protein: CASSPHLTETQYF

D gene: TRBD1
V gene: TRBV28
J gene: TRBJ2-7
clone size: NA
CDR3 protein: CASRRQGSSYEQYF

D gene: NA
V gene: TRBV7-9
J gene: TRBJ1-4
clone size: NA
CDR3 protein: CASSSREKLFF

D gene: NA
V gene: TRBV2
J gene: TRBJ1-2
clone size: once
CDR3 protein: CARAGLGASGYTF

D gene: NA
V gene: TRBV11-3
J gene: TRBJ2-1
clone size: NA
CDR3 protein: CASSPRHEQFF

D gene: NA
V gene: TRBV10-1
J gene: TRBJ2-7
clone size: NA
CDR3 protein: CASSDGRSVKQYF

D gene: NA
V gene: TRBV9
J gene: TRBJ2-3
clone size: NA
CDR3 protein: CASSPPSTDTQYF

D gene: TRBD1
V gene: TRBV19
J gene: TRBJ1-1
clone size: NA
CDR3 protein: CASSPGQGSEAFF

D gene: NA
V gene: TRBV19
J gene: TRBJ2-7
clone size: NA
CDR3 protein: CASSMYRASSYEQYF

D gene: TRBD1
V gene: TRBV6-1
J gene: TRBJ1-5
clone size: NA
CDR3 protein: CASSDPGGAVQPQHF

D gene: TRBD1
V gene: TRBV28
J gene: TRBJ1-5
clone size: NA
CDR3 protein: CASSSTGGNQPQHF

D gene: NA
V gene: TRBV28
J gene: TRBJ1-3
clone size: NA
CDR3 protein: CASRPLGSGNTIYF

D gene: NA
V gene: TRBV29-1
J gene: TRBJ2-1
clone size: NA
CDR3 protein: CSVERGLSSTYNEQFF

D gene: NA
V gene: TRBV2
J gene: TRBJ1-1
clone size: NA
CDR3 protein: CASSEAERMNTEAFF

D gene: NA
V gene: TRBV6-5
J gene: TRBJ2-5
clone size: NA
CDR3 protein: CASSSGLLQETQYF

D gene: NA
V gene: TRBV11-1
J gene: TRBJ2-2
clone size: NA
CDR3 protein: CASSLGGVRFSGELFF

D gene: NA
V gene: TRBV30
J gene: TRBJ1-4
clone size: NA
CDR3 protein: CAWSVLGQGAEKLFF

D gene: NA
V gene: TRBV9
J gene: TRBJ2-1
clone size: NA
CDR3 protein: CASSVAGDNEQFF

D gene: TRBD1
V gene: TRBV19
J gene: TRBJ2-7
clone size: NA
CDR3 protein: CASSNGQGSTYEQYF

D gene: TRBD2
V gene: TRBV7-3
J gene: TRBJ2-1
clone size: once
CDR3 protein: CASRSTASGHNEQFF

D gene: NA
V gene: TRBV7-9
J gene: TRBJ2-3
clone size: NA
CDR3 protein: CASSQGGAGSGDTQYF

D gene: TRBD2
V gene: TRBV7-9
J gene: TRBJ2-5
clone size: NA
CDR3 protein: CASSSTWGSGGTWETQYF

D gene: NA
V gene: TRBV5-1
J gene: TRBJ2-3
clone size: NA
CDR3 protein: CASSLGGLDGTDTQYF

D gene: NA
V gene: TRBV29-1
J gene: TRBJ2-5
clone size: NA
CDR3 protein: CSVDRGQGGEETQYF

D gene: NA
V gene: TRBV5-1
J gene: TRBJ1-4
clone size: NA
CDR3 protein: CASKQGRATNEKLFF

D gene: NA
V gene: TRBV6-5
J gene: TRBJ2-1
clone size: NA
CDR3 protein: CASSRAENSYNEQFF

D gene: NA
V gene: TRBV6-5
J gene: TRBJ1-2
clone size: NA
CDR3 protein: CASRRQGEGNYGYTF

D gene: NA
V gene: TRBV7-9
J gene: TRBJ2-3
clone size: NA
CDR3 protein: CASSLAWQKSTDTQYF

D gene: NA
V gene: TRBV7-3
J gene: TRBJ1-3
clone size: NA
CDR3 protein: CASSPGPQYGTIYF

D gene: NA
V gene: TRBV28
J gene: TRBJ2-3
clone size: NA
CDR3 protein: CASSFLSGTDTQYF

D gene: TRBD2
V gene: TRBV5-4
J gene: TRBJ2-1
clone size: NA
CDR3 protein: CASSSVAGAYNEQFF

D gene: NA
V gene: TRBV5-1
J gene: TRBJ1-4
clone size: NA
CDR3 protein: CASSFGATNEKLFF

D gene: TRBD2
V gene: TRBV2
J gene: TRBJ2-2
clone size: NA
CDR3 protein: CASSETSAATGELFF

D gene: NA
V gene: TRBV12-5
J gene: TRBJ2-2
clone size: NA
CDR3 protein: CASGLWGAGRVSNTGELFF

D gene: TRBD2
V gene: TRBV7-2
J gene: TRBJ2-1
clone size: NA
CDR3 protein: CASSPGLAGDEQFF

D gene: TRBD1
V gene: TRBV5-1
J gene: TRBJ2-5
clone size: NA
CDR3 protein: CASSQGQGRETQYF

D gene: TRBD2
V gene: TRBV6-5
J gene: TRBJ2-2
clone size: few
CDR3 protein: CASSSGLAGNTGELFF

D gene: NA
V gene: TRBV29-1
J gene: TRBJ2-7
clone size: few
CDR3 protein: CSVGGTREQYF

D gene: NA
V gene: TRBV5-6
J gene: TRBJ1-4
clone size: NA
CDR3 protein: CASSFLAEAGVENEKLFF